One and the same sample provided the 23 T cell receptor beta chains below, sequenced in a study of T cell repertoires in cytomegalovirus infection. The antigens for these receptors are not known. MiXCR, run by TCRdb on the reads, gives a single entry per CDR3 protein. The sample has roughly 500,000 distinct CDR3 sequences, under 55% seen once. Sequenced here: cultured PBMCs, sampled from culture after CMV antigen stimulation. The receptors were sampled from a human donor in good health (CMV status not recorded). Some clones in this sample may be carry-over from other donors' samples.

The gene calls are TRBV10-2 and TRBJ1-6; D is perhaps TRBD1 (5 bases). V lost 2 bases and J lost 10, with 9 bases in between. There are 13 residues in the CDR3. The V gene's germline CDR1 is WSHSY and CDR2 SAAADI. CDR3 in amino acids: CASSESGDSPLHF. The DNA for the CDR3 is TGCGCCAGCAGTGAGAGCGGGGACTCACCCCTCCACTTT.

This clonotype was seen a few times. The junction departs from germline at one end; a sequencing error may be responsible. This chain uses TRBV12-3 or TRBV12-4 with TRBJ2-5, with 7 bases fitting TRBD1. This CDR3 region has 14 residues. The CDR3 DNA is TGCGCCAGCAGCTTCCGGGACAGACAAGAGACCCAGTACTTC. This codes for CASSFRDRQETQYF.

The V call is TRBV4-2, the J call TRBJ2-1; no clear D. V shed 5 bases and J shed 5 bases, with 4 bases lying between them. The CDR3 has 11 amino acids. CDR1 and CDR2 from the germline V gene are LGHNA and YNFKEQ. This CDR3 is CASSDDNEQFF. CDR3 bases: TGTGCCAGCAGCGACGACAATGAGCAGTTCTTC.

This rearrangement joins TRBV6-6 to TRBJ1-5, with D hard to call. The CDR3 is 11 residues long. Trimming pared 5 bases from V and 5 bases from J, leaving 4 bases between. Germline V gene sequence: CDR1 MNHNY, CDR2 SVGAGI (reference sequence). DNA of the CDR3: TGTGCCAGCAGTGGGGATCAGCCCCAGCATTTT. Translated: CASSGDQPQHF.

A few counts support this clonotype. The J gene is TRBJ1-2, the V gene TRBV12-3 or TRBV12-4; D is perhaps TRBD1 (6 bases). Trimming stripped 5 bases from V and 0 bases from J, with 16 bases between. The CDR3 contains 16 residues. CDR3 residues: CASSLRGFQANYGYTF. The DNA for the CDR3 is TGTGCCAGCAGTCTCAGGGGTTTCCAAGCTAACTATGGCTACACCTTC.

The chain uses TRBV18 and TRBJ2-1; possible D gene TRBD1, 5 bases. V lost 2 bases, J lost 3 bases, and 11 bases lay in between. This CDR3 is 15 amino acids long. The germline V gene encodes CDR1 KGHSH and CDR2 LQKENI. The CDR3 loop reads CASSPTLGDYNEQFF. The CDR3 nucleotides read TGTGCCAGCTCACCAACGCTAGGGGACTACAATGAGCAGTTCTTC.

V usage is TRBV27 and J usage is TRBJ2-1, with D unclear. The CDR3 contains 12 residues. CDR1 and CDR2 (germline): MNHEY, SMNVEV (reference sequence). Trimming removed 8 bases from V and 2 bases from J, with 7 bases in between. DNA for the CDR3: TGTGCCAGCTCCCGCCCCTACAATGAGCAGTTCTTC. It codes for CASSRPYNEQFF.

The V gene is TRBV7-6, the J gene TRBJ1-1; 9 bases align to TRBD1. Looked up from germline, CDR1 is SGHVS and CDR2 is FNYEAQ. The CDR3 length is 15 residues. V was pared by 7 bases and J by 3 bases, with 9 bases of the junction left unmatched. CDR3 nucleotides: TGTGCCAGCATACAGGGGGCCCTAGTGGACACTGAAGCTTTCTTT. Translation gives CASIQGALVDTEAFF.

The chain carries TRBV6-5 and TRBJ2-3; 8 bases are a match to TRBD1. Trimming cost V 6 bases and J 4 bases; bases outside gene matches: 0. The germline gives CDR1 MNHEY, CDR2 SVGAGI. The CDR3 covers 12 residues. CDR3 residues: CASRQGADTQYF. Here the CDR3 DNA reads TGTGCCAGCAGACAGGGGGCAGATACGCAGTATTTT.

This clonotype was seen at least ten times. The chain combines TRBV7-9 with TRBJ2-1, with D perhaps matching TRBD1 (7 bases). CDR1 and CDR2 (germline): SEHNR, FQNEAQ (reference sequence). The CDR3 contains 16 residues. V lost 2 bases to trimming and J lost 2 bases, with 13 bases between them. CDR3 sequence (DNA): TGTGCCAGCAGCTTAATGGCAGGGGGGACCTACAATGAGCAGTTCTTC. Translating gives CASSLMAGGTYNEQFF.

This clonotype was seen a few times. This rearrangement joins TRBV5-6 to TRBJ2-3; 8 nucleotides align to TRBD1. The CDR3 consists of 18 residues. With V trimmed by 4 bases and J by 1 base, 14 bases remained unmatched. The germline gives CDR1 SGHDT, CDR2 YYEEEE. CDR3 bases: TGTGCCAGCAGCGTGTTATCGACGGGGGACAGGCGCACAGATACGCAGTATTTT. Its protein product is CASSVLSTGDRRTDTQYF.

V is TRBV6-6 and J is TRBJ2-5; no firm D call. The CDR3 totals 18 residues. Germline V gives CDR1 MNHNY, CDR2 SVGAGI (reference sequence). The germline V and J ends were trimmed by 3 bases and 2 bases, with 22 bases remaining between them. CDR3 protein: CASSYRPDGAKIQETQYF. The CDR3 nucleotides read TGTGCCAGCAGTTATCGGCCCGATGGAGCTAAAATTCAAGAGACCCAGTACTTC.

DNA of the CDR3: TGTGCCAGCGCAGTCCTAGCGGGAGGGCCCTATGAGCAGTTCTTC. It is translated as CASAVLAGGPYEQFF. The genes are TRBV7-9 and TRBJ2-1; 12 bases line up with TRBD2. The CDR3 totals 15 residues. Germline V CDR1 and CDR2: SEHNR, FQNEAQ (reference sequence). The V gene end was trimmed by 8 bases and the J gene end by 8 bases; junction bases not matched to a gene: 10.

The gene calls are TRBV15 and TRBJ2-1; 10 bases map to TRBD2. With V trimmed by 3 bases and J by 5 bases, 16 bases remained unmatched. Per germline, CDR1 LNHNV and CDR2 YYDKDF (reference sequence). The CDR3 covers 19 residues. The CDR3 DNA sequence: TGTGCCACCAGCAGTGCATGGACTAGCGGAAACTCCAATGACAATGAGCAGTTCTTC. This codes for CATSSAWTSGNSNDNEQFF.

This chain connects TRBV7-2 to TRBJ2-7; D is perhaps TRBD1 (7 bases). The CDR3 is made up of 15 amino acids. CDR1 is SGHTA and CDR2 is FQGNSA in the germline V gene. The ends were cut back, 4 bases at V and 6 bases at J, with 19 bases in the middle. The CDR3 protein is CASSSRQGRGREQYF. CDR3 in DNA: TGTGCCAGCAGCTCACGACAGGGACGGGGGCGCGAGCAGTACTTC.

The gene calls are TRBV12-3 or TRBV12-4 and TRBJ1-4; tentative D call: TRBD1 (5 bases). CDR3 length: 14 residues. The ends were cut back, 4 bases at V and 7 bases at J, with 13 bases in the middle. CDR3 residues: CASSSPYRSEKLFF. The CDR3 bases are TGTGCCAGCAGTTCTCCCTACAGGAGTGAAAAACTGTTTTTT.

This clonotype was counted between two and nine times. The genes are TRBV7-2 and TRBJ1-5; D ambiguous. The CDR3 has 13 residues. V dropped 1 base and J dropped 7 bases, with 8 bases sitting between them. Germline-derived CDR1 and CDR2 are SGHTA and FQGNSA. The CDR3 DNA reads TGTGCCAGCAGCTTAGTAGAGTTCCAGCCCCAGCATTTT. Amino acid sequence: CASSLVEFQPQHF.

This chain uses TRBV7-6 with TRBJ1-5; 8 bases align to TRBD1. The CDR3 covers 14 residues. The ends lost 4 bases at V and 4 bases at J; junction bases unmatched: 3. CDR1 SGHVS and CDR2 FNYEAQ come from the germline V gene. CDR3 in DNA: TGTGCCAGCAGCTCAGGGGGCGCGAATCAGCCCCAGCATTTT. It translates to CASSSGGANQPQHF.

The chain has TRBV5-4 and TRBJ2-1; 8 bases line up with TRBD2. CDR1 SGHNT and CDR2 YYREEE come from the germline V gene (reference sequence). V was pared by 3 bases and J by 8 bases, with 10 bases of the junction left unmatched. CDR3 size: 15 residues. Written as DNA, the CDR3 is TGTGCCAGCAGCTACCCTAGCGGGTCGAAATATGAGCAGTTCTTC. Translating gives CASSYPSGSKYEQFF.

This clonotype is a singleton in its sample. The gene calls are TRBV6-1 and TRBJ2-1; 10 bases match TRBD2. V dropped 6 bases and J dropped 0; count of bases not matched to a gene: 11. CDR1 MNHNS and CDR2 SASEGT come from the germline V gene. This CDR3 has 18 amino acids. DNA of the CDR3: TGTGCCAGCAGCGGACTAGCGGCATATATCAGCTCCTACAATGAGCAGTTCTTC. Protein sequence: CASSGLAAYISSYNEQFF.

The chain carries TRBV6-5 and TRBJ2-4; D remains ambiguous. Germline lookup yields CDR1 MNHEY and CDR2 SVGAGI. Deletions cut 8 bases from V and 3 bases from J, with 8 bases between. CDR3 length equals 12 residues. This chain's CDR3 is CASGPGKNIQYF. The CDR3, as DNA: TGTGCCAGCGGCCCCGGCAAAAACATTCAGTACTTC.

The rearrangement uses TRBV27 and TRBJ1-2; 7 bases align to TRBD1. The V and J ends lost 3 bases and 4 bases, in that order; junction bases with no gene match: 5. Germline lookup yields CDR1 MNHEY and CDR2 SMNVEV (reference sequence). This CDR3 spans 14 amino acids. CDR3 nucleotide sequence: TGTGCCAGCAGTTTCACGGGACAGCCCTATGGCTACACCTTC. Protein product: CASSFTGQPYGYTF.

The rearrangement links TRBV12-3 or TRBV12-4 to TRBJ1-2; 8 positions match TRBD1. CDR3 length: 14 residues. Trimming took 5 bases from V and 2 from J; bases not matched to a gene: 4. The CDR3 sequence: CASSRQGSNYGYTF. The CDR3 DNA reads as TGTGCCAGCAGTCGACAGGGGTCGAACTATGGCTACACCTTC.